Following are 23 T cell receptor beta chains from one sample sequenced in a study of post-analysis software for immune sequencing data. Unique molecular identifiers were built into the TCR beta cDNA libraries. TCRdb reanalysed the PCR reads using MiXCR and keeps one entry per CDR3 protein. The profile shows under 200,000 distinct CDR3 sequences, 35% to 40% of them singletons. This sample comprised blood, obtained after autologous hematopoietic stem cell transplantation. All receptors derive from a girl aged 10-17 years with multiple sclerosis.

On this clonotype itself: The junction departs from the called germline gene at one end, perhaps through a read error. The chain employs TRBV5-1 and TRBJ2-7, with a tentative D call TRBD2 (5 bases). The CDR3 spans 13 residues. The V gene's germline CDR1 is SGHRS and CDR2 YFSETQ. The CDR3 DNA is TGCGCCAACAGCTTGCCATGGGAGTACGAGCAGTACTTC. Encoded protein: CANSLPWEYEQYF.

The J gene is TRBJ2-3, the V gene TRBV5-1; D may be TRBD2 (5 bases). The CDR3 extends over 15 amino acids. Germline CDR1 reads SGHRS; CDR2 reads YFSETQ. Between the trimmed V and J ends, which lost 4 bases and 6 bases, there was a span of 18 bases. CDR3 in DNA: TGCGCCAGCAGCCCCTCGAGCGGCTCGGCGGATACGCAGTATTTT. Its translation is CASSPSSGSADTQYF.

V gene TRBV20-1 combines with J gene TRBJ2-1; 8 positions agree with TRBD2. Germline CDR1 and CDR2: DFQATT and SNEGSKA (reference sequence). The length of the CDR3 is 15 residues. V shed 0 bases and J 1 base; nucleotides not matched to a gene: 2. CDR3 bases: TGCAGTGCTAGAGATCCGGGGGGGTCCTACAATGAGCAGTTCTTC. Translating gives CSARDPGGSYNEQFF.

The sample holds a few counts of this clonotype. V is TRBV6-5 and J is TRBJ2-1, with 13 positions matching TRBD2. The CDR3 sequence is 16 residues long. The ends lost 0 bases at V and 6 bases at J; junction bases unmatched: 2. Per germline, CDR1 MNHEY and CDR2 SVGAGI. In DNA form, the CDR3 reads TGTGCCAGCAGTTACTCCAGACTAGCGGGAGGCAATGAGCAGTTCTTC. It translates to CASSYSRLAGGNEQFF.

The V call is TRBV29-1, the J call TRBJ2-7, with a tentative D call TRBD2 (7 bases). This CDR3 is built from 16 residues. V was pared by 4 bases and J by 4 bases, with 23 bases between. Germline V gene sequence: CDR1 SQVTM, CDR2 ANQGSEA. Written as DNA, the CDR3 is TGCAGCGTTGGGACGGGGAGGGGGAAGGTTGTGTACGAGCAGTACTTC. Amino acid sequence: CSVGTGRGKVVYEQYF.

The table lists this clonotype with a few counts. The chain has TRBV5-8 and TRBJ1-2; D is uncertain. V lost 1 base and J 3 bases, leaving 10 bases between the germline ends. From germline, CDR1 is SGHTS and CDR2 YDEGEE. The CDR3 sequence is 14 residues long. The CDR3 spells CASSLPRRDYGYTF. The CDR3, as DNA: TGTGCCAGCAGCTTGCCCAGGAGAGACTATGGCTACACCTTC.

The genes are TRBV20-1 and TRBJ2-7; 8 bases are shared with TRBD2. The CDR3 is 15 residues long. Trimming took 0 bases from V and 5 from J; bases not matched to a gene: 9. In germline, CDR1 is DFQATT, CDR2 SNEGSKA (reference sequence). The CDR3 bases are TGCAGTGCTAGAGATAAAAAGCGGGAGAACGACGAGCAGTACTTC. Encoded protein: CSARDKKRENDEQYF.

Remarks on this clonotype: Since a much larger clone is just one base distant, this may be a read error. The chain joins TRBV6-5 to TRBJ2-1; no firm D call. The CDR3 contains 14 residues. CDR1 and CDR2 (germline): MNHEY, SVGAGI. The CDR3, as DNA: TGTGCCAGCAGTTACTCGATTGGTTACAATGAGCAGGTCTTC. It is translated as CASSYSIGYNEQVF.

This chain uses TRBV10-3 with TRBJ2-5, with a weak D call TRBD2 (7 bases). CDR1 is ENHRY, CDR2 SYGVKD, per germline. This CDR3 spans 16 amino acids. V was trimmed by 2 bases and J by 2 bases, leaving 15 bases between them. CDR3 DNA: TGTGCCATCAGTGAGCCAACAGGGAGGGGACAAGAGACCCAGTACTTC. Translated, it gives CAISEPTGRGQETQYF.

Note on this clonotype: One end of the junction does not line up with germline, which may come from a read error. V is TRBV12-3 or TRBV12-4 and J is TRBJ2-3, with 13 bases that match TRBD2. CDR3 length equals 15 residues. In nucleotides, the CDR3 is TGTGCCAGCAGTTTGGGACTAGCGGGAAGAGATGCGCAGTATTTT. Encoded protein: CASSLGLAGRDAQYF.

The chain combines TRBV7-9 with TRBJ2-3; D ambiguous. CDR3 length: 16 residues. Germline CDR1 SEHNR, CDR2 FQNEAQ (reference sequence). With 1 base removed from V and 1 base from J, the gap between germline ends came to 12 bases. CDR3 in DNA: TGTGCCAGCAGCTTAGGTTCAGCCCGACGCACAGATACGCAGTATTTT. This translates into CASSLGSARRTDTQYF.

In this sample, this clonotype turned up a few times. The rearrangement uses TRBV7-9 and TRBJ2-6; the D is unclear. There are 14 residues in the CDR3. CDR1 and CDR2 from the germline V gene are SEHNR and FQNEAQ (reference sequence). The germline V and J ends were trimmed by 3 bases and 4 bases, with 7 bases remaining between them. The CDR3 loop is CASSFISGANVLTF. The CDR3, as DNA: TGTGCCAGCAGCTTCATCTCCGGGGCCAACGTCCTGACTTTC.

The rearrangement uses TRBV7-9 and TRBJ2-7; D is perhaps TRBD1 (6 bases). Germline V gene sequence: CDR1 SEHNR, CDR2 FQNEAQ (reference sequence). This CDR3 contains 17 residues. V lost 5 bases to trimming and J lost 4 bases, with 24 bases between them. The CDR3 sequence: CASSQDSAPPHLYEQYF. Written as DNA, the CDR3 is TGTGCCAGCAGCCAGGACAGCGCGCCCCCTCACCTTTACGAGCAGTACTTC.

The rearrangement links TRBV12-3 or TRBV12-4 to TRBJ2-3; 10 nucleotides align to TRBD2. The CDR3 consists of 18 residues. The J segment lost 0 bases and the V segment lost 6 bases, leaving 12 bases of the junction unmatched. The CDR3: CASSLRMTSGLSTDTQYF. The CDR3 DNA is TGTGCCAGCAGCTTGCGGATGACTAGCGGGCTTAGCACAGATACGCAGTATTTT.

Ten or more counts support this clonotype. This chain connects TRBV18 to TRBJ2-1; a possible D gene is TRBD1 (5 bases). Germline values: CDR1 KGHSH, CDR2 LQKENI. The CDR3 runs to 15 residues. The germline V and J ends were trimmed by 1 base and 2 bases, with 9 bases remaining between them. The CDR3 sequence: CASSPRQGTYNEQFF. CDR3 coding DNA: TGTGCCAGCTCACCACGGCAGGGTACCTACAATGAGCAGTTCTTC.

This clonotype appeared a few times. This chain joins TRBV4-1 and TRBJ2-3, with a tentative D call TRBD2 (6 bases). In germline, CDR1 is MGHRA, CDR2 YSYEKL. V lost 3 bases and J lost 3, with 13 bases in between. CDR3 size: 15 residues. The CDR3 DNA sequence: TGCGCCAGCAGCCAGGAGCTAGCGAGGACAGATACGCAGTATTTT. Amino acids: CASSQELARTDTQYF.

The CDR3 DNA reads as TGTGCCAGCAGGGTAGCGGTCTTAGTCGAGCAGTACTTC. Its translation is CASRVAVLVEQYF. V and J are TRBV2 and TRBJ2-7; perhaps TRBD2 as D (6 bases). V was shortened by 6 bases and J by 6 bases, with 15 bases between the two germline ends. This CDR3 comprises 13 residues. Germline CDR1 and CDR2: SNHLY and FYNNEI. The whole variable domain, filled in from reference TRBV2 and TRBJ2-7, reads EPEVTQTPSHQVTQMGQEVILRCVPISNHLYFYWYRQILGQKVEFLVSFYNNEISEKSEIFDDQFSVERPDGSNFTLKIRSTKLEDSAMYFCASRVAVLVEQYFGPGTRLTVT.

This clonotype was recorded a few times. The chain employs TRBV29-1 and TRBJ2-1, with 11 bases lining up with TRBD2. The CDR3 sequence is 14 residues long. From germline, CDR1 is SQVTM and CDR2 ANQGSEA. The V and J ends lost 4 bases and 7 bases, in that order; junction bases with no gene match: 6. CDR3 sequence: CSVGSGRAMNEQFF. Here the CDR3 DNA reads TGCAGCGTTGGTAGCGGGAGGGCCATGAATGAGCAGTTCTTC.

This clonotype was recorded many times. The CDR3 coding sequence is TGCAGTGCTAGAGATCTTGTCAGGGGGGCCAGGACGTCCTACGAGCAGTACTTC. Its translation is CSARDLVRGARTSYEQYF. This sequence joins TRBV20-1 and TRBJ2-7, with D possibly TRBD1 on 7 matching bases. Germline V gene lookup returns CDR1 DFQATT and CDR2 SNEGSKA (reference sequence). The V and J ends lost 0 bases and 1 base respectively, with 22 bases between them. The CDR3 covers 18 residues.

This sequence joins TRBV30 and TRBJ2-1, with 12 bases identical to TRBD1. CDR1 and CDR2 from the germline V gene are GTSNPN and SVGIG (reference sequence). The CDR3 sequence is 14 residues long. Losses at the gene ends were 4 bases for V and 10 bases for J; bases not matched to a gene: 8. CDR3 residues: CAWTTGTGGGEQFF. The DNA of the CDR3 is TGTGCCTGGACCACGGGGACAGGGGGCGGAGAGCAGTTCTTC.

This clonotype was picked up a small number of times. This CDR3 reads CASSLGTGSEQFF. The CDR3 DNA reads as TGTGCCAGCAGCTTAGGGACGGGAAGTGAGCAGTTCTTC. V usage is TRBV7-3 and J usage is TRBJ2-1, with D tentatively TRBD1 or TRBD2 (5 bases each). Germline-derived CDR1 and CDR2 are SGHTA and FQGTGA. CDR3 size: 13 residues. Trimming pared 2 bases from V and 9 bases from J, leaving 11 bases between.

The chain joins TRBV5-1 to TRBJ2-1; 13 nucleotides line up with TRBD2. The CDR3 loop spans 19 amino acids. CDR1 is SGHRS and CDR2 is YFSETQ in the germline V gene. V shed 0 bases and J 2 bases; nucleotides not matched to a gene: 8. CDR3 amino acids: CASSLGGTSGMVAYNEQFF. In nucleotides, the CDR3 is TGCGCCAGCAGCTTGGGGGGGACTAGCGGGATGGTAGCCTACAATGAGCAGTTCTTC.

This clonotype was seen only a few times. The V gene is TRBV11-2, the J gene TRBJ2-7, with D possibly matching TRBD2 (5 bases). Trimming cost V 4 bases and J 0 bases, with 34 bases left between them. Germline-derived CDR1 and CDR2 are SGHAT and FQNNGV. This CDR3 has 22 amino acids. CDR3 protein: CASSSVRRGQLVSGIGSYEQYF. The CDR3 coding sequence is TGTGCCAGCAGCTCAGTACGACGAGGTCAGCTAGTATCGGGGATTGGCTCCTACGAGCAGTACTTC.